This T cell receptor (beta chain) is from a study of CD8+CD57+ T cells in acquired aplastic anemia. Study information: The study obtained an average of roughly 3 ug of DNA from sorted CD4+ and CD8+ cells. Average CD4+ read depth in healthy donors was roughly 10 million reads.

Profiling that covered TCR beta VDJ and CDR3 relied on genomic DNA as its template. One entry per CDR3 protein, called by TCRdb with MiXCR from the reads. The data contain some 200,000 distinct CDR3 sequences, about 37% of them singletons. Notes on this clonotype: Antigen unknown.

Germline CDR1 reads MNHNS; CDR2 reads SASEGT. This CDR3 has 17 residues. The V segment lost 8 bases and the J segment 6 bases; nucleotides outside the gene matches: 21. Regarding the study as a whole: In common between the patients and the controls were around 29 CD8+ CDR3 sequences.

Material: sorted CD4+, CD8+, or CD8+CD57+ T cells (not recorded which) from PBMCs. This chain uses TRBV6-1 with TRBJ1-2, with TRBD1 identical over 7 bases. The sequence came from a human donor in good health, serving as a control. The CDR3 coding sequence is TGTGCCAGCGCACGAAAAACTGGCTTTAGGACAGGCGATGGCTACACCTTC. This gives the protein CASARKTGFRTGDGYTF.